This T cell receptor (beta chain) is from a study of T-cell memory formation after mild COVID-19. Whole-study context: TCR clusters were mostly confined to one donor each. Study conclusions and caveats: Clones that shrank (day 15 to 85) were balanced CD4/CD8, whereas later expanders leaned CD4+.

TCRdb independently ran MiXCR on the 5' RACE reads; one entry per CDR3 protein. The sample contains a few hundred thousand distinct CDR3 sequences, 15% to 20% of which appear only once. In regard to this clonotype: What it recognizes is unknown.

V trimming: 8 bases; J trimming: 6 bases; junction bases outside the gene matches: 3. Germline loops: CDR1 LNHDA, CDR2 SQIVND (reference sequence). CDR3 length: 12 residues. The sample taken for sequencing was PBMCs or a T cell subset sorted from them (not recorded which). The rearrangement uses TRBV19 and TRBJ1-1; 10 nucleotides match TRBD1. The origin of this receptor is a man between 18 and 29 years old who had mild COVID-19 (a few samples of this study predate the infection). Cell type and time point are not known. The DNA of the CDR3 is TGTGCCAGTGCGACAGGGGGCCCTGAAGCTTTCTTT. It specifies CASATGGPEAFF.